This TCR beta chain was found in a study of blood T cell repertoires in COVID-19. Looking at the study overall: Spain, Italy and the United States supplied samples that represented acute and convalescent COVID-19. PBMCs, B-cell-depleted T cells, or T cells were the source of the cDNA or gDNA that made up the material.

Per the authors' pipeline: It was from reference gene primer amplification that nucleated cell counts were estimated. Only in-frame clones appear in the TCRdb table, and some are missing; sequencing was by immunoSEQ multiplex PCR. For V, J and clone size, that table is used; D and trimming come from the DNA. The sample yields about 280,000 clones, roughly 87% seen once. V was trimmed by 4 bases and J by 0 bases, leaving 7 bases between them. The CDR3 is made up of 14 amino acids. The chain employs TRBV23-1 and TRBJ2-4, with D unresolved. TRBV23-1 is assigned to the ORF class and has an uncertain function. The receptor was derived from a human donor in a cohort sampled during active COVID-19. The source material was peripheral blood. The DNA for the CDR3 is TGCGCCAGCAGTCGCAGTATAGCCAAAAACATTCAGTACTTC. Its protein product is CASSRSIAKNIQYF.